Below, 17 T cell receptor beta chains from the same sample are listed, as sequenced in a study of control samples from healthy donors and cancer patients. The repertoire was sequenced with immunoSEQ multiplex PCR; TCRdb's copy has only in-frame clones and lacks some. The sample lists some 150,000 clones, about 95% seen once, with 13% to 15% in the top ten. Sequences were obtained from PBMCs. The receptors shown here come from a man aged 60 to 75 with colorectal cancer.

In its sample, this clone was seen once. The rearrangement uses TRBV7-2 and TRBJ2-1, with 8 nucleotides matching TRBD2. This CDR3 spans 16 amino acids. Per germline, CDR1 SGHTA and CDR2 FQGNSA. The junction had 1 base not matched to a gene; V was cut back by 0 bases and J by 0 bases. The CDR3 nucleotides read TGTGCCAGCAGCTTAGCCGGGACTAGCTCCTACAATGAGCAGTTCTTC. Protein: CASSLAGTSSYNEQFF.

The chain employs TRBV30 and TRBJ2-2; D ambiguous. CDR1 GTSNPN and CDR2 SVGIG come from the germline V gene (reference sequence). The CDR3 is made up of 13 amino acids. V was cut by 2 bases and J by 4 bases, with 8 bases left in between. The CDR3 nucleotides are TGTGCCTGGAGTACCCGATTCACCGGGGAGCTGTTTTTT. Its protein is CAWSTRFTGELFF.

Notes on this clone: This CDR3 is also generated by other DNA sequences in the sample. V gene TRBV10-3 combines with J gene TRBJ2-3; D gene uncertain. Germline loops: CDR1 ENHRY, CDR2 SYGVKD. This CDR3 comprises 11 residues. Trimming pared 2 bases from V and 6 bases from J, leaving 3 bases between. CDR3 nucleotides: TGTGCCATCAGTGAGCTGGATACGCAGTATTTT. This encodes CAISELDTQYF.

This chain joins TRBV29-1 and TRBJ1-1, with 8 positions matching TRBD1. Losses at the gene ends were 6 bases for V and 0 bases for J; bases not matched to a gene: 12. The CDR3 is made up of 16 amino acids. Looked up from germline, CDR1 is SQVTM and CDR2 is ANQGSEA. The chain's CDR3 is CSVAARDRIMNTEAFF. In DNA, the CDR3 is TGCAGCGTAGCCGCCCGGGACAGGATTATGAACACTGAAGCTTTCTTT.

CDR3: CASINGGVGAYGYTF. The CDR3 DNA follows: TGTGCCAGCATCAACGGTGGGGTCGGAGCCTATGGCTACACCTTC. The chain recombines TRBV6-5 with TRBJ1-2; D ambiguous. V lost 7 bases to trimming and J lost 4 bases, with 19 bases between them. Germline V CDR1 and CDR2: MNHEY, SVGAGI. The length of the CDR3 is 15 residues.

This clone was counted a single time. The CDR3 sequence: CASSERGAVSYEQYF. For the CDR3, the DNA is TGTGCCAGCAGTGAAAGGGGGGCAGTCTCCTACGAGCAGTACTTC. J is TRBJ2-7 and V is TRBV2; D tentatively fits TRBD1 or TRBD2 (6 bases each). The CDR3 runs to 15 residues. V was shortened by 2 bases and J by 0 bases, with 11 bases between the two germline ends. Germline V CDR1 and CDR2: SNHLY, FYNNEI. The entire variable domain, with the rest obtained from reference TRBV2 and TRBJ2-7, is as follows: EPEVTQTPSHQVTQMGQEVILRCVPISNHLYFYWYRQILGQKVEFLVSFYNNEISEKSEIFDDQFSVERPDGSNFTLKIRSTKLEDSAMYFCASSERGAVSYEQYFGPGTRLTVT.

CDR3 DNA: TGTGCCAGCAGCTCGACGGGGCGGTCTAATTCACCCCTCCACTTT. Protein product: CASSSTGRSNSPLHF. The J gene is TRBJ1-6, the V gene TRBV6-5, with TRBD1 as a possible D gene (5 bases). This CDR3 comprises 15 residues. The V and J ends lost 6 bases and 6 bases respectively, with 15 bases between them. Looked up from germline, CDR1 is MNHEY and CDR2 is SVGAGI.

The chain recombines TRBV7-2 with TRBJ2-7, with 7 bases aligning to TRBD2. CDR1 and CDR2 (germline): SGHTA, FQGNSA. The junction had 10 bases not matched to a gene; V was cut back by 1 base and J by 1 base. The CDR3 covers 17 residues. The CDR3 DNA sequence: TGTGCCAGCAGCTTAGAATTTGGAGCGGGGATTTCCTACGAGCAGTACTTC. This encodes CASSLEFGAGISYEQYF.

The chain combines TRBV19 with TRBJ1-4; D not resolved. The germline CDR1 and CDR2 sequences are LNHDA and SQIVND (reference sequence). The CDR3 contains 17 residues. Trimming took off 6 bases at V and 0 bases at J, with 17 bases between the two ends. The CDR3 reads CASSDRVQAPTNEKLFF. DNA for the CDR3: TGTGCCAGTAGCGACCGAGTGCAAGCACCAACTAATGAAAAACTGTTTTTT.

The CDR3 is CASSLQAGNQETQYF. The CDR3 coding sequence is TGTGCCAGCAGCTTACAAGCGGGGAACCAAGAGACCCAGTACTTC. The chain combines TRBV7-2 with TRBJ2-5, with 7 bases aligning to TRBD2. This CDR3 contains 15 residues. J gave up 0 bases and V 2 bases, and 3 bases lay outside the gene matches. CDR1 SGHTA and CDR2 FQGNSA come from the germline V gene.

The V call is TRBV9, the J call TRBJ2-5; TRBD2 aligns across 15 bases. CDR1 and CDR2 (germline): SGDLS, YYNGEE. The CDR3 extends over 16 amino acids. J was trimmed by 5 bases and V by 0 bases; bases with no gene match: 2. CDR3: CASSVGTSGGAETQYF. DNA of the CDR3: TGTGCCAGCAGCGTAGGGACTAGCGGGGGGGCTGAGACCCAGTACTTC.

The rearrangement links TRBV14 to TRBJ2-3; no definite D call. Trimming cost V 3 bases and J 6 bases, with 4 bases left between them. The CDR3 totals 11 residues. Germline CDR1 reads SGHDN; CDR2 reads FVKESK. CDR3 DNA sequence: TGTGCCAGCAGCCACGGCGATACGCAGTATTTT. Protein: CASSHGDTQYF.

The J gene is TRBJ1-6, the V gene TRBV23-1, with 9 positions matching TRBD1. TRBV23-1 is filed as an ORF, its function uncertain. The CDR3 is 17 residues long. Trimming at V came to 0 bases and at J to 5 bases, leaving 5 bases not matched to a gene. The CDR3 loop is CASSQSDRGLDNSPLHF. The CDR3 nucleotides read TGCGCCAGCAGTCAATCCGACAGGGGGTTGGATAATTCACCCCTCCACTTT.

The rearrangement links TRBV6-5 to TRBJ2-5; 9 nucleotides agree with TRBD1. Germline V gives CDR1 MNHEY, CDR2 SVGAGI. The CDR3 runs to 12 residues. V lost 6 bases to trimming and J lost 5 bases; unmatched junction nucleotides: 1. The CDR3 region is CASRQGAETQYF. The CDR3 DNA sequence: TGTGCCAGCAGACAGGGGGCCGAGACCCAGTACTTC.

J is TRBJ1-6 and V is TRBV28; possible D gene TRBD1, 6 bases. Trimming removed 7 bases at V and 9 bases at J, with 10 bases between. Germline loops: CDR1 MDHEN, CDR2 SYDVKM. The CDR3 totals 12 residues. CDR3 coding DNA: TGTGCCAGCAACCGGGGGCTTTCACCCCTCCACTTT. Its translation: CASNRGLSPLHF.

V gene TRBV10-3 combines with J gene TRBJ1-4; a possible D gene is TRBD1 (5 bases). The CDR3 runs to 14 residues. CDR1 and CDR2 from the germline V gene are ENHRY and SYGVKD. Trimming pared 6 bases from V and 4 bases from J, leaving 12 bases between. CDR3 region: CAISRDGNNEKLFF. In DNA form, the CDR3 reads TGTGCCATCAGCCGGGACGGGAATAATGAAAAACTGTTTTTT.

CDR3 DNA sequence: TGTGCCAGCAGCGTATCGGAGGGATTACGAGAAAAACTGTTTTTT. Its translation: CASSVSEGLREKLFF. V usage is TRBV9 and J usage is TRBJ1-4; D call uncertain. Germline V gene data show CDR1 as SGDLS and CDR2 as YYNGEE. The CDR3 totals 15 residues. Trimming shortened V by 1 base and J by 8 bases, and 15 bases separated the two germline ends.